These T cell receptor beta chains were read from a single sample in a study of type 1 regulatory T cells. Their recognized antigens are unknown. TCRdb reprocessed the reads with MiXCR, giving one entry per CDR3 protein. The sample gives about 67,000 distinct CDR3 sequences, approximately 50% of which show up once; approximately 2.3% is in the top ten. Sequencing was done on a sample of cultured non-Tr1 T cells, either the whole culture or a sorted T cell fraction (not recorded which). These receptors were collected from a human donor in good health. Both conserved end residues are part of each CDR3.

cdr3_aa,v_call,j_call
CASSTTPSRGTEAFF,TRBV7-2,TRBJ1-1
CASSYSGTPGYTF,TRBV6-2/TRBV6-3,TRBJ1-2
CASSLATGGYNEQFF,TRBV5-1,TRBJ2-1
CASSLAPSSSSYEQYF,TRBV7-2,TRBJ2-7
CASRSDRLLAGELFF,TRBV12-3/TRBV12-4,TRBJ2-2
CSAMTSGNNEQFF,TRBV20-1,TRBJ2-1
CASSISGGNTGELFF,TRBV5-1,TRBJ2-2
CSADYFGRGEDYNEQFF,TRBV20-1,TRBJ2-1
CASSWALAGGMGDTQYF,TRBV12-3/TRBV12-4,TRBJ2-3
CASSLGRGKQFF,TRBV5-4,TRBJ2-1
CASSLGGLATMWDTQYF,TRBV5-1,TRBJ2-3
CATSQTSNGDTQYF,TRBV19,TRBJ2-3
CASSLWTPGELFF,TRBV4-3,TRBJ2-2
CSVDSGGPNNEQFF,TRBV29-1,TRBJ2-1
CASKGETYEQYF,TRBV2,TRBJ2-7
CASSLGGAYNEQFF,TRBV2,TRBJ2-1
CSARDPGRVVTEAFF,TRBV20-1,TRBJ1-1
CSAYHAGGQRTEAFF,TRBV20-1,TRBJ1-1
CASSLTVGGVYNEQFF,TRBV5-1,TRBJ2-1
CASGDGFYYGYTF,TRBV6-2/TRBV6-3,TRBJ1-2
CASRKGLAETQYF,TRBV19,TRBJ2-5
CASSQSEADTQYF,TRBV12-3/TRBV12-4,TRBJ2-3
CASSLWGLAGGQDTQYF,TRBV7-3,TRBJ2-3
CASSLGTSGAGEQFF,TRBV7-3,TRBJ2-1
CASSIGTSGGTHYNEQYF,TRBV7-9,TRBJ2-7
CASSLTGSGTGGFNYGYTF,TRBV7-9,TRBJ1-2
CASSLGGGNTIYF,TRBV7-2,TRBJ1-3
CASSNRDRPKAFF,TRBV19,TRBJ1-1
CASRPRGGSNYGYTF,TRBV12-3/TRBV12-4,TRBJ1-2
CASSFGKLTNEQYF,TRBV7-2,TRBJ2-7
CASSLAAGGTGTQYF,TRBV7-2,TRBJ2-3
CASSQTTRGQGEQYF,TRBV4-1,TRBJ2-7
CASSLAGQGTDTQYF,TRBV2,TRBJ2-3
CASSLQAGDTEAFF,TRBV7-2,TRBJ1-1
CASSYPSGASYEQYF,TRBV6-2/TRBV6-3,TRBJ2-7
CSATTGNKAEAFF,TRBV20-1,TRBJ1-1
CSPQPVDSADTQYF,TRBV20-1,TRBJ2-3
CASSLSWGSNQPQHF,TRBV5-1,TRBJ1-5
CASGQGARRFPEQYF,TRBV6-1,TRBJ2-7